The 5 T cell receptor beta chains below all came from one sample that was sequenced in a study of blood T cell repertoires in COVID-19 (dated by TCRdb to about 2020). The method was the immunoSEQ multiplex PCR assay. TCRdb retrieved this table from immuneACCESS and kept in-frame rearrangements only. Not all clones are present; in checked studies, unresolved V genes account for under half, and no reason is known for the remainder. The sample includes roughly 200,000 clones, with approximately 75% observed a single time. The ten largest clones capture around a tenth of the sample. Material for sequencing was PBMCs or T cells enriched from blood (not recorded which). These receptors were taken from a man aged 40-49 years who had recovered from COVID-19.

The chain combines TRBV19 with TRBJ2-2; D uncertain. Germline V gene sequence: CDR1 LNHDA, CDR2 SQIVND (reference sequence). The V gene lost 3 bases and the J gene lost 2 bases, with 13 bases spanning the gap. The CDR3 length is 16 residues. The CDR3 DNA is TGTGCCAGTAGTATGTCTCATCGCACTAACACCGGGGAGCTGTTTTTT. It is translated as CASSMSHRTNTGELFF.

This rearrangement joins TRBV15 to TRBJ1-6; the D is unclear. Germline lookup yields CDR1 LNHNV and CDR2 YYDKDF (reference sequence). Between the trimmed V and J ends, which lost 0 bases and 14 bases, there was a span of 8 bases. CDR3 size: 12 residues. The CDR3 is CATSRDSGTLHF. In DNA, the CDR3 is TGTGCCACCAGCAGAGATTCAGGCACCCTCCACTTT. Complete variable domain (other parts from reference TRBV15 and TRBJ1-6): DAMVIQNPRYQVTQFGKPVTLSCSQTLNHNVMYWYQQKSSQAPKLLFHYYDKDFNNEADTPDNFQSRRPNTSFCFLDIRSPGLGDTAMYLCATSRDSGTLHFGNGTRLTVT.

This chain connects TRBV2 to TRBJ1-2; D unresolved. Germline V lookup: CDR1 SNHLY, CDR2 FYNNEI. V lost 8 bases and J 3 bases, leaving 16 bases between the germline ends. The CDR3 length is 14 residues. CDR3 in amino acids: CASVGGSGYYGYTF. CDR3 nucleotides: TGTGCCAGCGTCGGTGGATCAGGATACTATGGCTACACCTTC.

The J gene is TRBJ2-2, the V gene TRBV5-6, with a weak D call TRBD2 (7 bases). The CDR3 loop spans 15 amino acids. Per the germline V gene, CDR1 is SGHDT and CDR2 is YYEEEE. Trimming stripped 3 bases from V and 4 bases from J, with 13 bases between. In DNA form, the CDR3 reads TGTGCCAGCAGCTATACAGGGAGGGGCACCGGGGAGCTGTTTTTT. Amino acids: CASSYTGRGTGELFF.

The rearrangement uses TRBV5-1 and TRBJ1-1, with D perhaps matching TRBD1 (6 bases). V lost 3 bases, J lost 5 bases, and 11 bases lay in between. From germline, CDR1 is SGHRS and CDR2 YFSETQ. This CDR3 spans 13 amino acids. The CDR3 DNA is TGCGCCAGCAGCTCCCTACAGGGAACTGAAGCTTTCTTT. Its translation is CASSSLQGTEAFF.